This entry lists 15 T cell receptor beta chains sequenced from one sample in a study of glioma-infiltrating T cells after dendritic cell vaccination. Clones were sequenced by immunoSEQ multiplex PCR, and TCRdb holds only the in-frame ones, with some missing. This table holds around 100,000 clones, about four fifths found once. Sample: blood, taken before dendritic cell vaccination. Every receptor here comes from a human donor with glioblastoma.

This clone has just one count. The V gene is TRBV7-2, the J gene TRBJ2-2; no firm D call. V gave up 2 bases and J gave up 6 bases, with 4 bases separating them. The CDR3 is 12 residues long. In germline, CDR1 is SGHTA, CDR2 FQGNSA. The CDR3 nucleotides are TGTGCCAGCAGCTTAATCTCCGGGGAGCTGTTTTTT. Protein: CASSLISGELFF.

V and J are TRBV18 and TRBJ2-1; a weak D match, TRBD1 (6 bases). V shed 1 base and J shed 8 bases, with 12 bases lying between them. The CDR3 length is 14 residues. CDR1 KGHSH and CDR2 LQKENI come from the germline V gene. The CDR3 coding sequence is TGTGCCAGCTCACCACGCAACAGGGATGATGAGCAGTTCTTC. It codes for CASSPRNRDDEQFF.

This clone occurred once. This chain uses TRBV6-5 with TRBJ2-1; D is uncertain. From germline, CDR1 is MNHEY and CDR2 SVGAGI. The V end lost 8 bases, the J end lost 0 bases, and 14 bases lay between the germline ends. The CDR3 covers 15 residues. The CDR3 loop is CASRSGFISYNEQFF. CDR3 in DNA: TGTGCCAGCCGATCCGGGTTTATCTCCTACAATGAGCAGTTCTTC.

The rearrangement uses TRBV27 and TRBJ2-3; a weak D match, TRBD1 (5 bases). Deletions cut 5 bases from V and 0 bases from J, with 15 bases between. This CDR3 region has 16 residues. The germline V gene has CDR1 MNHEY and CDR2 SMNVEV (reference sequence). The CDR3, as DNA: TGTGCCAGCAGTACCCCGAGGACACCCAGCACAGATACGCAGTATTTT. Its translation: CASSTPRTPSTDTQYF.

This clone was picked up one time. This chain joins TRBV5-1 and TRBJ2-3; TRBD2 aligns across 10 bases. This CDR3 is 15 amino acids long. The germline CDR1 and CDR2 sequences are SGHRS and YFSETQ. With 4 bases clipped from V and 4 bases from J, the junction kept 6 bases outside the gene matches. CDR3 region: CASSRVAGGADTQYF. The CDR3 nucleotides are TGCGCCAGCAGCCGCGTAGCGGGGGGTGCAGATACGCAGTATTTT.

This chain joins TRBV4-2 and TRBJ2-7, with 7 positions matching TRBD1. This CDR3 spans 17 amino acids. CDR1 and CDR2 from the germline V gene are LGHNA and YNFKEQ. With 2 bases clipped from V and 4 bases from J, the junction kept 14 bases outside the gene matches. CDR3 nucleotide sequence: TGTGCCAGCAGCCAACTCTGGGACAGCAAAATAAGATACGAGCAGTACTTC. Protein product: CASSQLWDSKIRYEQYF.

V usage is TRBV5-1 and J usage is TRBJ1-2; D is ambiguous. The CDR3 loop spans 13 amino acids. Germline V gene lookup returns CDR1 SGHRS and CDR2 YFSETQ. V lost 5 bases to trimming and J lost 5 bases, with 13 bases between them. CDR3 sequence: CASSSPPIYGYTF. The CDR3 DNA reads as TGCGCCAGCAGTTCGCCTCCTATATATGGCTACACCTTC.

The rearrangement uses TRBV10-2 and TRBJ1-1, with D uncertain. The V gene lost 0 bases and the J gene lost 0 bases, with 14 bases spanning the gap. Germline lookup yields CDR1 WSHSY and CDR2 SAAADI. The CDR3 has 17 residues. CDR3 amino acids: CASSESREGPMNTEAFF. CDR3 DNA: TGCGCCAGCAGTGAGTCGAGGGAGGGTCCTATGAACACTGAAGCTTTCTTT.

The chain carries TRBV4-1 and TRBJ1-1; 7 bases fit TRBD1. Germline CDR1 MGHRA, CDR2 YSYEKL. The CDR3 contains 16 residues. The junction had 6 bases not matched to a gene; V was cut back by 1 base and J by 1 base. For the CDR3, the DNA is TGCGCCAGCAGCCAAGGTACCGGGACAGAGAACACTGAAGCTTTCTTT. Its translation: CASSQGTGTENTEAFF.

CDR3 in amino acids: CASSILPENTGELFF. CDR3 DNA: TGTGCCAGTAGTATTCTCCCAGAGAACACCGGGGAGCTGTTTTTT. This chain links TRBV19 with TRBJ2-2; no reliable D call. The CDR3 is 15 residues long. Per germline, CDR1 LNHDA and CDR2 SQIVND (reference sequence). Trimming left V 3 bases short and J 1 base short, with 9 bases between.

The chain has TRBV19 and TRBJ1-5; 9 bases map to TRBD1. The CDR3 runs to 15 residues. V was pared by 4 bases and J by 4 bases, with 5 bases of the junction left unmatched. Germline V lookup: CDR1 LNHDA, CDR2 SQIVND (reference sequence). CDR3: CASSTYRGRNQPQHF. The CDR3 nucleotides read TGTGCCAGTAGTACTTACAGGGGGCGGAATCAGCCCCAGCATTTT.

The chain links TRBV15 to TRBJ2-3; D unclear. CDR3 length: 13 amino acids. V was clipped by 2 bases and J by 0 bases, with 3 bases between them. CDR1 and CDR2 from the germline V gene are LNHNV and YYDKDF (reference sequence). The CDR3 protein is CATSRPSTDTQYF. Here the CDR3 DNA reads TGTGCCACCAGCAGACCAAGCACAGATACGCAGTATTTT.

The rearrangement links TRBV9 to TRBJ2-3, with D possibly TRBD2 on 7 matching bases. Trimming pared 7 bases from V and 0 bases from J, leaving 12 bases between. The length of the CDR3 is 14 residues. Germline V gives CDR1 SGDLS, CDR2 YYNGEE. In DNA, the CDR3 is TGTGCCAGCGGCCGGGGGGCTAGCACAGATACGCAGTATTTT. This encodes CASGRGASTDTQYF.

This clone was observed a single time. V usage is TRBV5-1 and J usage is TRBJ1-2; possibly TRBD1 for D (5 bases). This CDR3 spans 15 amino acids. Per the germline V gene, CDR1 is SGHRS and CDR2 is YFSETQ. The V end was cut by 3 bases, the J end by 3 bases, with 15 bases between. CDR3 loop: CASSSPGVRDYGYTF. The CDR3 DNA reads as TGCGCCAGCAGCTCCCCGGGGGTGAGGGACTATGGCTACACCTTC.

Of note for this clone: One end of the junction does not line up with germline, which may come from a read error. CDR3 amino acids: CASSPRTMDRLGDAQYF. CDR3 nucleotide sequence: TGTGCCAGCTCACCACGAACAATGGACAGATTGGGAGATGCGCAGTATTTT. The rearrangement joins TRBV18 to TRBJ2-3; possibly TRBD1 for D (6 bases). Looked up from germline, CDR1 is KGHSH and CDR2 is LQKENI. The CDR3 is made up of 17 amino acids.